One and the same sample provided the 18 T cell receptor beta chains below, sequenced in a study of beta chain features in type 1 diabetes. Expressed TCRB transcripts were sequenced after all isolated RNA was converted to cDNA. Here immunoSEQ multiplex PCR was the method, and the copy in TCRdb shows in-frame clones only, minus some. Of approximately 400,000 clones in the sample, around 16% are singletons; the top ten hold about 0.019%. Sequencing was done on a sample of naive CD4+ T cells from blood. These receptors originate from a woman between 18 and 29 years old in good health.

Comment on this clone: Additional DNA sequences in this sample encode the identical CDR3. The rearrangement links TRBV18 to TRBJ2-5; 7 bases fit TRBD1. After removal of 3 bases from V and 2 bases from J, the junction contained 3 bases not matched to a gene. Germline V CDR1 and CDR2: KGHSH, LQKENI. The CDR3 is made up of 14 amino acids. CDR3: CASSPRGQQETQYF. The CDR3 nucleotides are TGTGCCAGCTCACCTCGGGGACAGCAAGAGACCCAGTACTTC.

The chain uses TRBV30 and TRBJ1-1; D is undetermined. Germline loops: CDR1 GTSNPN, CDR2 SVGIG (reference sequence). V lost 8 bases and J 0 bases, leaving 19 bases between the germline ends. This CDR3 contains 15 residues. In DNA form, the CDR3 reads TGTGCCCGGATCCCTAGTTCCGGTATGAACACTGAAGCTTTCTTT. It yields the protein CARIPSSGMNTEAFF.

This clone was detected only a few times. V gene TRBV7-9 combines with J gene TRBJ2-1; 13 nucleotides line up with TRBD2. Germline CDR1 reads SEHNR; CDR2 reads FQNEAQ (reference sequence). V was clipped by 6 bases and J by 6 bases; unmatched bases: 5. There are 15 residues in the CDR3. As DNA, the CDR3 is TGTGCCAGCAGGTCAGGACTAGCGGGAGTCAATGAGCAGTTCTTC. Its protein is CASRSGLAGVNEQFF.

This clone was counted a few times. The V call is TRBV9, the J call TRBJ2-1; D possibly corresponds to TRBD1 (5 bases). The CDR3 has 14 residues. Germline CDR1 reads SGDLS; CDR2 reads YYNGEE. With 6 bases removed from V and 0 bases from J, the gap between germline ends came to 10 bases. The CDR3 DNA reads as TGTGCCAGCACTGGGGCCCTCTCCTACAATGAGCAGTTCTTC. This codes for CASTGALSYNEQFF.

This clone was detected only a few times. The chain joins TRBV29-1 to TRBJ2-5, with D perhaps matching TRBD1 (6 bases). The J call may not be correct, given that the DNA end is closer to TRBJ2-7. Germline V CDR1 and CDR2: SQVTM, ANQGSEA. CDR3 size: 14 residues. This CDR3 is CSVEGSQGNYEQYF. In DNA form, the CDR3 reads TGCAGCGTTGAAGGGTCCCAGGGGAATTACGAGCAGTACTTC.

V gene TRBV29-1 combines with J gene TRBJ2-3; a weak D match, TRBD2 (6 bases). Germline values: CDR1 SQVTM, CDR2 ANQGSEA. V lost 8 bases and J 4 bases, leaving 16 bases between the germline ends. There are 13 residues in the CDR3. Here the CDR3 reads CSSAGPLADTQYF. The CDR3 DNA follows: TGCAGCTCGGCGGGACCTTTGGCAGATACGCAGTATTTT.

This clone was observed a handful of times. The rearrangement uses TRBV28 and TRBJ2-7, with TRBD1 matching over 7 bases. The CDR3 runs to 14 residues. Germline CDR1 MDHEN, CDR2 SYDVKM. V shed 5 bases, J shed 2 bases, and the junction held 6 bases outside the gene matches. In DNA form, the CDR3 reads TGTGCCAGCAGTACCGGGACAGCCGCCTACGAGCAGTACTTC. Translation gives CASSTGTAAYEQYF.

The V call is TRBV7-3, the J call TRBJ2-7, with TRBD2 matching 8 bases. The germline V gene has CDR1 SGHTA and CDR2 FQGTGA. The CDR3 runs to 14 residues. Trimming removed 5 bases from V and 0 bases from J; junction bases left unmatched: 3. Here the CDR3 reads CASSISGNSYEQYF. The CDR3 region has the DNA TGTGCCAGCAGCATTAGCGGGAACTCCTACGAGCAGTACTTC.

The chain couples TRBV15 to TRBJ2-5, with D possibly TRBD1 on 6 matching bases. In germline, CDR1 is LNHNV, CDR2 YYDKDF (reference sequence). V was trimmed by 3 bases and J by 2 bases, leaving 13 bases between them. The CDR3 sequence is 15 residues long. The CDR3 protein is CATSRTRGPQETQYF. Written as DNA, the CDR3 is TGTGCCACCAGCAGGACCAGGGGACCTCAAGAGACCCAGTACTTC.

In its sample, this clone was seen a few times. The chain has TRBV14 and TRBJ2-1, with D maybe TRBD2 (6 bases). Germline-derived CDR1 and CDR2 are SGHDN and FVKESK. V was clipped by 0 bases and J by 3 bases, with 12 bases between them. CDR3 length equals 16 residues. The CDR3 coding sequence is TGTGCCAGCAGCCAAGATCATTGGGGGGTCTACAATGAGCAGTTCTTC. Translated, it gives CASSQDHWGVYNEQFF.

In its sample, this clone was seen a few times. The CDR3 loop reads CASSLRRSHLLYNEQFF. As DNA, the CDR3 is TGTGCCAGCAGCTTAAGGAGGTCTCATCTCCTCTACAATGAGCAGTTCTTC. The V gene is TRBV11-2, the J gene TRBJ2-1; a weak D match, TRBD2 (5 bases). V lost 2 bases and J lost 3, with 17 bases in between. This CDR3 is built from 17 residues. CDR1 and CDR2 (germline): SGHAT, FQNNGV.

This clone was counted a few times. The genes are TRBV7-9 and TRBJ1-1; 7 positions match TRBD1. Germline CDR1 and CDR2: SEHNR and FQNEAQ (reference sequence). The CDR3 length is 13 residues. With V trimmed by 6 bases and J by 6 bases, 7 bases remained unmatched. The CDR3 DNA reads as TGTGCCAGCAGTGACAGGGAAGATGCTGAAGCTTTCTTT. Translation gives CASSDREDAEAFF. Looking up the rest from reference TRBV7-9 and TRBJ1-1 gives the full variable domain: DTGVSQNPRHKITKRGQNVTFRCDPISEHNRLYWYRQTLGQGPEFLTYFQNEAQLEKSRLLSDRFSAERPKGSFSTLEIQRTEQGDSAMYLCASSDREDAEAFFGQGTRLTVV.

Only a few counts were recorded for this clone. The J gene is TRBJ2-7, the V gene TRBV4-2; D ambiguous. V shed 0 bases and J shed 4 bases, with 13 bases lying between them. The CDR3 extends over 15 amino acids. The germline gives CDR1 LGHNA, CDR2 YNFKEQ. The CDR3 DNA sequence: TGTGCCAGCAGCCAAGATCTGGGCCCCACTTACGAGCAGTACTTC. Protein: CASSQDLGPTYEQYF.

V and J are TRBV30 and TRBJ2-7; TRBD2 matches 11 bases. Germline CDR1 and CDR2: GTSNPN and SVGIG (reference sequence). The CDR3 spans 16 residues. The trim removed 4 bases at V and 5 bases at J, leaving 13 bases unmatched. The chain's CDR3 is CAWTRTIAGGRHEQYF. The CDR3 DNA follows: TGTGCCTGGACCCGGACCATAGCGGGAGGGCGCCACGAGCAGTACTTC. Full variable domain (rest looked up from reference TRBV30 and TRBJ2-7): SQTIHQWPATLVQPVGSPLSLECTVEGTSNPNLYWYRQAAGRGLQLLFYSVGIGQISSEVPQNLSASRPQDRQFILSSKKLLLSDSGFYLCAWTRTIAGGRHEQYFGPGTRLTVT.

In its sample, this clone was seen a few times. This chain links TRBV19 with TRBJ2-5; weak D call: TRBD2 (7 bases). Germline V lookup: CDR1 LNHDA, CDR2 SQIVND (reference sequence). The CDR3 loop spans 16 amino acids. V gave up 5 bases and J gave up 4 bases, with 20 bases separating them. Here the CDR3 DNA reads TGTGCCAGTAGTCCCGATTCGCGGGGGCGTGGAGAGACCCAGTACTTC. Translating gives CASSPDSRGRGETQYF.

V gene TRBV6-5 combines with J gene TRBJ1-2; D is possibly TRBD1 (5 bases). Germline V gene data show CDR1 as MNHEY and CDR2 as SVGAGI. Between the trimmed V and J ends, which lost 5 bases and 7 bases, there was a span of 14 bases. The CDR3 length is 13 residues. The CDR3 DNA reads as TGTGCCAGCAGTCCCTCAGGGAAGTCTGGCTACACCTTC. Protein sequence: CASSPSGKSGYTF.

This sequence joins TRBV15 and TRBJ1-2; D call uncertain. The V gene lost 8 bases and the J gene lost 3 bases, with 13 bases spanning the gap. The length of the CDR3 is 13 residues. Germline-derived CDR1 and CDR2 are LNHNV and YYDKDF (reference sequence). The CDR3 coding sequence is TGTGCCACCTCGGCGAGGGAGCACTATGGCTACACCTTC. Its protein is CATSAREHYGYTF.

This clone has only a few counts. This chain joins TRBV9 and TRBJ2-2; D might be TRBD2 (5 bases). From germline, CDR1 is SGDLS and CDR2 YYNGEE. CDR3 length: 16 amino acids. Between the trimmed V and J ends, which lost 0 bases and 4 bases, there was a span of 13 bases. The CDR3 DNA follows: TGTGCCAGCAGCGTAGTAGGGAGAGGTTTCACCGGGGAGCTGTTTTTT. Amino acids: CASSVVGRGFTGELFF.